This TCR beta chain emerged from a study of cytomegalovirus exposure and HLA in healthy donors. 60 Vbeta and 13 Jbeta primers were used in PCR. Measured with immunoSEQ multiplex PCR; TCRdb has only the in-frame clones, and not every one. The sample contains about 130,000 clones, 65% to 80% of which appear only once. Germline CDR1 SGHRS, CDR2 YFSETQ. There are 14 residues in the CDR3. Trimming left V 2 bases short and J 5 bases short, with 14 bases between. The sequence was collected from a middle-aged man in good health and CMV-seropositive. The sequencing input was PBMCs. This chain links TRBV5-1 with TRBJ2-7; TRBD1 is a possible D gene (6 bases). This CDR3 is CASSLGQSIDEQYF. The CDR3 nucleotides read TGCGCCAGCAGCTTAGGACAGTCTATCGACGAGCAGTACTTC.